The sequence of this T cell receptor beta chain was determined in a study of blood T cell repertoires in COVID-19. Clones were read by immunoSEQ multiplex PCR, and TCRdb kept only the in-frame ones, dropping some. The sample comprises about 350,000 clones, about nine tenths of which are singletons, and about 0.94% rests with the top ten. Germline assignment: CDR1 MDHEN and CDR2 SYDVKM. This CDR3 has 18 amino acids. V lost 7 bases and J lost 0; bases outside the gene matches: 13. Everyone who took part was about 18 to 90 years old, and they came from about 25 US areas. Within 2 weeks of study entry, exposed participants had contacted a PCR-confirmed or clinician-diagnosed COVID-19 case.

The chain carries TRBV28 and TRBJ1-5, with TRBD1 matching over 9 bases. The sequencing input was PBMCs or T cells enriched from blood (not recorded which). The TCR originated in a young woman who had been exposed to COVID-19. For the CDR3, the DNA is TGTGCCAGCAAACGGACAGGGGAGCCCTTTTATAGCAATCAGCCCCAGCATTTT. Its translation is CASKRTGEPFYSNQPQHF.